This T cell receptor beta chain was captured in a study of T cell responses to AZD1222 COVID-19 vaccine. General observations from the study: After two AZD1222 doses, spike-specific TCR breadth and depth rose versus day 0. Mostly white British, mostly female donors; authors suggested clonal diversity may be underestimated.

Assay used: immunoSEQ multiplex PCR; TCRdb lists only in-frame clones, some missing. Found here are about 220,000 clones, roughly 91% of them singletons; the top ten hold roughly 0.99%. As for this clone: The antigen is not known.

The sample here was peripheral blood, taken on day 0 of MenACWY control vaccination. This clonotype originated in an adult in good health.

CDR3 in amino acids: CASIRPGSLEAFF. DNA for the CDR3: TGTGCCAGCATCCGACCTGGAAGTCTAGAAGCTTTCTTT. The rearrangement links TRBV12-3 or TRBV12-4 to TRBJ1-1; D is unclear. Trimming stripped 7 bases from V and 8 bases from J, with 17 bases between. This CDR3 spans 13 amino acids.